This T cell receptor (beta chain) was observed in a study of cytomegalovirus exposure and HLA in healthy donors. Overall study: A later analysis reported the 120 or so validation repertoires used the same platform as the 550 to 700 first-cohort repertoires.

The junction had 10 bases not matched to a gene; V was cut back by 1 base and J by 4 bases. The CDR3 is made up of 18 amino acids. Germline V CDR1 and CDR2: SGHRS, YFSETQ. Study-wide results and limits: First-cohort TCR clusters tended to co-occur in the 130 or so validation repertoires, a later analysis found. TCR sequences were mostly rare, though some public TCRs occurred in many donors. Overall, approximately 150 TCR beta chains were annotated as cytomegalovirus-associated.

Generated by immunoSEQ multiplex PCR, the TCRdb table keeps only in-frame clones and is missing some. Of about 110,000 clones in the sample, under 97% were seen once. As to this clone: The antigen remains unidentified.

The TCR originated in a woman under 30 in good health and CMV-seronegative. Source material: PBMCs. This chain connects TRBV5-1 to TRBJ2-1; 11 bases agree with TRBD2. The CDR3 sequence is CASSLRLAGGPWYNEQFF. The CDR3 DNA follows: TGCGCCAGCAGCTTGAGATTAGCGGGGGGGCCGTGGTACAATGAGCAGTTCTTC.